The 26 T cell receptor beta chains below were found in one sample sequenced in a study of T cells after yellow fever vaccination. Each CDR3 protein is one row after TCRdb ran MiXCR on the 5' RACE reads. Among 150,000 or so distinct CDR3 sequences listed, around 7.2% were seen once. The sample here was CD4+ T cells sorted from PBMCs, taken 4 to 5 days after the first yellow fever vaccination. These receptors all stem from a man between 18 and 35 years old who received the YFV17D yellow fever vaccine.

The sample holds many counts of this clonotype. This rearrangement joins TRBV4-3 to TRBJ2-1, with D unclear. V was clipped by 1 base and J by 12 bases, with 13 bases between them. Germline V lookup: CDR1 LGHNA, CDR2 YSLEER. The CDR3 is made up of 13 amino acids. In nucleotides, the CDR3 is TGCGCCAGCAGCCAAGGGCAGATAACGCGGCAGTTCTTC. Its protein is CASSQGQITRQFF.

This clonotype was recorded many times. The CDR3 spells CASSNGQGRNEQFF. In DNA form, the CDR3 reads TGTGCCAGCAGTAACGGACAGGGGCGTAATGAGCAGTTCTTC. This chain uses TRBV6-5 with TRBJ2-1, with 9 bases matching TRBD1. The CDR3 is made up of 14 amino acids. The V and J ends lost 5 bases and 7 bases, in that order; junction bases with no gene match: 6. The germline V gene encodes CDR1 MNHEY and CDR2 SVGAGI.

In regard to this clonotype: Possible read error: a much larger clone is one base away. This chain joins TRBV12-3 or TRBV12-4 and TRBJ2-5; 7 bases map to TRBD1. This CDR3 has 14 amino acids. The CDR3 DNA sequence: TGTGCCAGCCGTAGGGGGCCGGAAGAAGAGGCCCAGTACTTC. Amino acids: CASRRGPEEEAQYF.

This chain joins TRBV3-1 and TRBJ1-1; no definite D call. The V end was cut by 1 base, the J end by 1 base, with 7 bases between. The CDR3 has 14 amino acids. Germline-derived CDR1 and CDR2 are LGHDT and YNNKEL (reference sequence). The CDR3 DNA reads TGTGCCAGCAGCCAAGGTCCGGAGAACACTGAAGCTTTCTTT. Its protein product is CASSQGPENTEAFF. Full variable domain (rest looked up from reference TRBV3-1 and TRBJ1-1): DTAVSQTPKYLVTQMGNDKSIKCEQNLGHDTMYWYKQDSKKFLKIMFSYNNKELIINETVPNRFSPKSPDKAHLNLHINSLELGDSAVYFCASSQGPENTEAFFGQGTRLTVV.

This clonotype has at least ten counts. In DNA form, the CDR3 reads TGTGCCAGCAGTCGACAAGGTGGGACAGCTTATGCAACTAATGAAAAACTGTTTTTT. Its translation: CASSRQGGTAYATNEKLFF. The chain recombines TRBV9 with TRBJ1-4, with 7 bases aligning to TRBD1. The germline V gene encodes CDR1 SGDLS and CDR2 YYNGEE. The CDR3 runs 19 residues. J was trimmed by 0 bases and V by 5 bases; bases with no gene match: 16.

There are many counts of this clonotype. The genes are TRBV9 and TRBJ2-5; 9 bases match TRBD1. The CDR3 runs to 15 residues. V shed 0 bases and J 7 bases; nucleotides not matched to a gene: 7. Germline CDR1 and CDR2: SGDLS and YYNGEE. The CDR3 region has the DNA TGTGCCAGCAGCGTAGATCACAGGGGGCAGGGGACCCAGTACTTC. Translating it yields CASSVDHRGQGTQYF.

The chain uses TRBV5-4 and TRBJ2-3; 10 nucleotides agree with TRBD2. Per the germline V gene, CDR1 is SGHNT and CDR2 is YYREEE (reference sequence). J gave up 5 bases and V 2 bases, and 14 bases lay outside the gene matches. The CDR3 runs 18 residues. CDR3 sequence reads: CASSLKAGGPAGGDTQYF. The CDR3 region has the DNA TGTGCCAGCAGCTTAAAAGCGGGGGGGCCCGCGGGGGGAGATACGCAGTATTTT.

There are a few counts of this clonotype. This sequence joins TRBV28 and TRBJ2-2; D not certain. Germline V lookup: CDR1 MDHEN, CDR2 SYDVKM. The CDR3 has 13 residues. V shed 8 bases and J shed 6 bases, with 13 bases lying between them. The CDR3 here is CASRTRWSGELFF. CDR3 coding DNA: TGTGCCAGCCGAACCCGTTGGTCCGGGGAGCTGTTTTTT.

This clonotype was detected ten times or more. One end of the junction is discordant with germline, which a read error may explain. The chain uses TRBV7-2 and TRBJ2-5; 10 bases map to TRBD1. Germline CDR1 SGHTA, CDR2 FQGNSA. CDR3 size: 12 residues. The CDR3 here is CASSLGQGAMSF. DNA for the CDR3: TGTGCCAGCAGCTTAGGACAGGGGGCAATGTCCTTC.

This CDR3 reads CAISAKRQIANTGELFF. The CDR3 coding sequence is TGTGCCATCAGCGCAAAACGGCAGATCGCGAACACCGGGGAGCTGTTTTTT. The J gene is TRBJ2-2, the V gene TRBV10-3; D uncertain. The V end lost 6 bases, the J end lost 0 bases, and 17 bases lay between the germline ends. The CDR3 has 17 amino acids. CDR1 is ENHRY, CDR2 SYGVKD, per germline.

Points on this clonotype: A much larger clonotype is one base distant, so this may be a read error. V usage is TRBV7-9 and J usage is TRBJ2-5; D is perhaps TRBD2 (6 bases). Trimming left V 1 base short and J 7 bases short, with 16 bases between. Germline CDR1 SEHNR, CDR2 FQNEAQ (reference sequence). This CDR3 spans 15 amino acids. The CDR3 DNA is TGTGCCAGCAGCTTAGGAGAGATCAGGAGGGGGACCCAGTACTTC. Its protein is CASSLGEIRRGTQYF. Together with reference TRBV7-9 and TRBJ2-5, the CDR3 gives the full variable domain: DTGVSQNPRHKITKRGQNVTFRCDPISEHNRLYWYRQTLGQGPEFLTYFQNEAQLEKSRLLSDRFSAERPKGSFSTLEIQRTEQGDSAMYLCASSLGEIRRGTQYFGPGTRLLVL.

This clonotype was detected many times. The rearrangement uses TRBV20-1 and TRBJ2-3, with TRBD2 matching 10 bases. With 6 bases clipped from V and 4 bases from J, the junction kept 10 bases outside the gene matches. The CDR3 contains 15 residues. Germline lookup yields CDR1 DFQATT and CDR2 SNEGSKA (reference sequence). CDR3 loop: CSAIRASGGSDTQYF. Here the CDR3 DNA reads TGCAGTGCCATACGGGCTAGCGGGGGATCAGATACGCAGTATTTT.

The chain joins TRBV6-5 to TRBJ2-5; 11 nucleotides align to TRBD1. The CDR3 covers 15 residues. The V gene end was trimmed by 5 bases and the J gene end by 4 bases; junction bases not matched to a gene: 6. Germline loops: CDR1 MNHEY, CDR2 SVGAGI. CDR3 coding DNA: TGTGCCAGCAGTACCCAGGGACAGGGGGGAGAGACCCAGTACTTC. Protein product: CASSTQGQGGETQYF.

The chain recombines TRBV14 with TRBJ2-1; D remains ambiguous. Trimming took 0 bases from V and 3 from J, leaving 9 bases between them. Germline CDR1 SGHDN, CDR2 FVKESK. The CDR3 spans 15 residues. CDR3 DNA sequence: TGTGCCAGCAGCCAAGATTTCGGCAGCTACAATGAGCAGTTCTTC. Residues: CASSQDFGSYNEQFF.

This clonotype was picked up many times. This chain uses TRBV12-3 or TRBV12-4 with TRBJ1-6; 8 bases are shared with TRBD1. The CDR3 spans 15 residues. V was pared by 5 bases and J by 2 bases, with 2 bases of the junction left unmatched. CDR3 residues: CASSPGGPYNSPLHF. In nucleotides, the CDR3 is TGTGCCAGCAGTCCAGGGGGCCCCTATAATTCACCCCTCCACTTT.

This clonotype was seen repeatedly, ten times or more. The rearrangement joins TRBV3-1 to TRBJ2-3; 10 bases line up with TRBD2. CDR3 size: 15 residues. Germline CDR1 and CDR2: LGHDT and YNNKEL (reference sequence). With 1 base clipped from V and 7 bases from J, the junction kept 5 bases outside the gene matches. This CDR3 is CASSQGVAGGYTQYF. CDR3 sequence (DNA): TGTGCCAGCAGCCAAGGGGTAGCGGGGGGATATACGCAGTATTTT.

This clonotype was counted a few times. For the CDR3, the DNA is TGCGCCAGCAGCTTGACCCCGGCCAGCAATCAGCCCCAGCATTTT. Protein sequence: CASSLTPASNQPQHF. The V call is TRBV5-1, the J call TRBJ1-5; no clear D. Germline CDR1 is SGHRS and CDR2 is YFSETQ. This CDR3 has 15 amino acids. Trimming stripped 1 base from V and 1 base from J, with 9 bases between. Based on the CDR3 plus reference TRBV5-1 and TRBJ1-5, the full variable domain is KAGVTQTPRYLIKTRGQQVTLSCSPISGHRSVSWYQQTPGQGLQFLFEYFSETQRNKGNFPGRFSGRQFSNSRSEMNVSTLELGDSALYLCASSLTPASNQPQHFGDGTRLSIL.

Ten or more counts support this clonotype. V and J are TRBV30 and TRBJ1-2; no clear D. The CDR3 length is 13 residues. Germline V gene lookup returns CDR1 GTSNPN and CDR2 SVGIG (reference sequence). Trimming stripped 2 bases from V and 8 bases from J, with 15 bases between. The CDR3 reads CAWSRVTPEGYTF. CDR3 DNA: TGTGCCTGGAGTCGGGTGACACCCGAGGGCTACACCTTC.

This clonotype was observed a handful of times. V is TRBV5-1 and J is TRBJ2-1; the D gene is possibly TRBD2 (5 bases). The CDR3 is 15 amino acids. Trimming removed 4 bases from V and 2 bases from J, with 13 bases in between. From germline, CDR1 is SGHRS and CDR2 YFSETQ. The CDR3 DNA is TGCGCCAGCAGCCGCCGGGAAGCAACCTACAATGAGCAGTTCTTC. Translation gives CASSRREATYNEQFF.

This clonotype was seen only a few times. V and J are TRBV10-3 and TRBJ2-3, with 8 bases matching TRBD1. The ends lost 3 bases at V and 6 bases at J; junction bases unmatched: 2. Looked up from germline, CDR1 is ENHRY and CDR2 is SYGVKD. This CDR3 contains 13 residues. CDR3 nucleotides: TGTGCCATCAGTGAAGGACAGGGCGATACGCAGTATTTT. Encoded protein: CAISEGQGDTQYF.

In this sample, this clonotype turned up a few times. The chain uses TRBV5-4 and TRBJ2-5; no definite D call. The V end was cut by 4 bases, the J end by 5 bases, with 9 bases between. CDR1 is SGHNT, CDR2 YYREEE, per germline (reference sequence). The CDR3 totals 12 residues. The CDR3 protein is CASSKGRETQYF. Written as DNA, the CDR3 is TGTGCCAGCAGCAAGGGCAGGGAGACCCAGTACTTC.

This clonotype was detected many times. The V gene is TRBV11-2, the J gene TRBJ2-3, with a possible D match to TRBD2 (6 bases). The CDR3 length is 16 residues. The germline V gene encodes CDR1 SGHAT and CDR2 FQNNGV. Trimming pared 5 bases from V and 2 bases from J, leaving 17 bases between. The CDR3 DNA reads TGTGCCAGCAGCCCATATCTAACTAGCTACACAGATACGCAGTATTTT. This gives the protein CASSPYLTSYTDTQYF. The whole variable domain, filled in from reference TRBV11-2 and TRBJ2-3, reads EAGVAQSPRYKIIEKRQSVAFWCNPISGHATLYWYQQILGQGPKLLIQFQNNGVVDDSQLPKDRFSAERLKGVDSTLKIQPAKLEDSAVYLCASSPYLTSYTDTQYFGPGTRLTVL.

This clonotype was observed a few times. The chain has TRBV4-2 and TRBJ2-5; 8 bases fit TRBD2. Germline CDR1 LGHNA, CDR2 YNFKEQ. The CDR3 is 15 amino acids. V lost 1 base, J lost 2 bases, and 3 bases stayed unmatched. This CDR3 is CASSQAGGWQETQYF. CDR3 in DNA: TGTGCCAGCAGCCAAGCGGGGGGGTGGCAAGAGACCCAGTACTTC.

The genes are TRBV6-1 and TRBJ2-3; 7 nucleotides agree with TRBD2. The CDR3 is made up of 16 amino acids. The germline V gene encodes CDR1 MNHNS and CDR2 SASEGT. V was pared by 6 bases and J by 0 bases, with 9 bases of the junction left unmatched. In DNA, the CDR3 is TGTGCCAGCAGCTTTAGGGGCGGGGGAAGCACAGATACGCAGTATTTT. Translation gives CASSFRGGGSTDTQYF.

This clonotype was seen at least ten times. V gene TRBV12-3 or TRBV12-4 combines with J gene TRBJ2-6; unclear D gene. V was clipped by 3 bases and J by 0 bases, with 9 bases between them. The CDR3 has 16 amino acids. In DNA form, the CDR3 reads TGTGCCAGCAGTTTTTACGGTTTCTCTGGGGCCAACGTCCTGACTTTC. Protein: CASSFYGFSGANVLTF.

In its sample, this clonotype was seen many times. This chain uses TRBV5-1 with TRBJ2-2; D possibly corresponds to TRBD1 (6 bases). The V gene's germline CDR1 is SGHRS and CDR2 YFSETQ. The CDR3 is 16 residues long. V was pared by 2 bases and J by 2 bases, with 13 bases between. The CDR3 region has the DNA TGCGCCAGCAGCTTAGTCACAGGGCCTAACACCGGGGAGCTGTTTTTT. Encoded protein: CASSLVTGPNTGELFF.